This is a list of T cell receptor beta chains from one sample in a study of T-cell memory formation after mild COVID-19. TCRdb re-analysed the 5' RACE reads in MiXCR, keeping a single row per CDR3 protein. The sample has approximately 270,000 distinct CDR3 sequences; around 15% are singletons. Material: PBMCs or a T cell subset sorted from them (not recorded which). The receptors shown here come from a man younger than 30 who had mild COVID-19 (a few samples of this study predate the infection). Cell type and time point are not known. CDR3s include the opening cysteine and the closing phenylalanine or tryptophan. D genes are given only for firm matches. A row's size may be missing; if present it is once, few, many or a size class.

v_call	d_call	clone_size	j_call	cdr3_nt	cdr3_aa
TRBV7-3	NA	NA	TRBJ2-4	TGTGCCAGCAGCTTTGGCTCAGGAAACATTCAGTACTTC	CASSFGSGNIQYF
TRBV5-6	NA	few	TRBJ2-7	TGTGCCAGCAGCCTCATGCGGGGACAAGGAACCTCCTACGAGCAGTACTTC	CASSLMRGQGTSYEQYF
TRBV5-1	NA	few	TRBJ2-3	TGCGCCAGTAAGACAGGCCGCGACTTTAGCACAGATACGCAGTATTTT	CASKTGRDFSTDTQYF
TRBV7-9	NA	many	TRBJ2-7	TGTGCCAGCAGCCGTGCGGGGTCCCCCCACGAGCAGTACTTC	CASSRAGSPHEQYF
TRBV7-2	TRBD1	few	TRBJ1-1	TGTGCCAGCAGCTTTGGGACAGGGAGGACTGAAGCTTTCTTT	CASSFGTGRTEAFF
TRBV28	NA	NA	TRBJ2-5	TGTGCCAGCAGTTTCACGGGCAGCCGGGGGGAGACCCAGTACTTC	CASSFTGSRGETQYF
TRBV5-1	TRBD1	few	TRBJ2-3	TGCGCCAGCAGCTTGGAACCTACAGGGGGCAGTGATACGCAGTATTTT	CASSLEPTGGSDTQYF
TRBV9	NA	NA	TRBJ1-4	TGTGCCAGCAGCGCGACAGGACAAAAACTGTTTTTT	CASSATGQKLFF
TRBV11-2	TRBD1	few	TRBJ2-7	TGTGCCAGCAGATCTCCCGGGACAGGGAATTACGAGCAGTACTTC	CASRSPGTGNYEQYF
TRBV20-1	NA	NA	TRBJ1-2	TGCAGTGCTAGAGGTTGGTTGTCATCTGGCTACACCTTC	CSARGWLSSGYTF
TRBV20-1	NA	NA	TRBJ1-6	TGCAGTGCTAGGGGCACCCCAGGGTCACCCCTCCACTTT	CSARGTPGSPLHF
TRBV5-5	TRBD1	many	TRBJ1-1	TGTGCCAGCAGCTTAGTGACAGGGATGTACACTGAAGCTTTCTTT	CASSLVTGMYTEAFF
TRBV13	TRBD1	NA	TRBJ2-7	TGTGCCACCGCGGAGGGACAGGGTTACGAGCAGTACTTC	CATAEGQGYEQYF
TRBV28	NA	NA	TRBJ1-4	TGTGCCAGCAGTACACGACTTGGGCAGAATGAAAAACTGTTTTTT	CASSTRLGQNEKLFF
TRBV9	TRBD1	NA	TRBJ2-1	TGTGCCAGCAGCGGACTCGGACAGGGTATGGAGCAGTTCTTC	CASSGLGQGMEQFF
TRBV5-1	NA	few	TRBJ2-2	TGCGCCAGCAGCTGGACTAAGGACACCGGGGAGCTGTTTTTT	CASSWTKDTGELFF